This T cell receptor (beta chain) originates from a study of T cell changes during pregnancy in multiple sclerosis. Germline V CDR1 and CDR2: SEHNR, FQNEAQ (reference sequence). The V and J ends lost 5 bases and 0 bases respectively, with 6 bases between them. The CDR3 sequence is 13 residues long. Using immunoSEQ multiplex PCR, the repertoire was profiled, and TCRdb retains in-frame clones only, with some absent. The sample comprises around 25,000 clones, 75% to 90% of which are singletons, and about 8% rests with the top ten. This specimen consisted of CD8+ T cells from peripheral blood mononuclear cells, obtained in the first trimester of pregnancy. The clonotype comes from a female donor in good health, enrolled as a control in a pregnancy study. The chain uses TRBV7-9 and TRBJ2-3; D call uncertain. The CDR3 loop reads CASSPTSTDTQYF. The CDR3 DNA is TGTGCCAGCAGCCCAACTAGCACAGATACGCAGTATTTT.